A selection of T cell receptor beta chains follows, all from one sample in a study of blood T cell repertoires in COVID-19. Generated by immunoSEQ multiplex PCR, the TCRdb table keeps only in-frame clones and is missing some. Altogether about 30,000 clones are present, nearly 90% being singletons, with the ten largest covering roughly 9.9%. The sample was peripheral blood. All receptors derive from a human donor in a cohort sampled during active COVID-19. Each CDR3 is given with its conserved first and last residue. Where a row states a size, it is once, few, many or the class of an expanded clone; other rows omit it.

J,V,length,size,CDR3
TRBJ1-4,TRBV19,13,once,CASREGVEEKLFF
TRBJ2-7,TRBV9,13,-,CASSGLLSYEQYF
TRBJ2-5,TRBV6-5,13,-,CASRVGVQETQYF
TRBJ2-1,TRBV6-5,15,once,CASSPQRSSYNEQFF
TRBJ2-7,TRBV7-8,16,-,CASSVMAGRSSYEQYF
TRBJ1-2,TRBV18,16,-,CASSPPRKVSNYGYTF
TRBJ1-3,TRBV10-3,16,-,CAISEPDRVGGNTIYF
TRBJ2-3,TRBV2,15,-,CASNPPDREPDTQYF
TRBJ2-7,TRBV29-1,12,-,CSGGTGIYEQYF
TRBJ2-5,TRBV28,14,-,CASRDGQGLETQYF
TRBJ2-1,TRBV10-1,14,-,CASSEQTANNEQFF
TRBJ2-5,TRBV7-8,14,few,CASSPLTGAETQYF
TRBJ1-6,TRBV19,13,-,CASSVQGGSPLHF
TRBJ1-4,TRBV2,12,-,CASRADREKLFF
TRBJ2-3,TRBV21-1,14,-,CASYLSCVPDTQYF
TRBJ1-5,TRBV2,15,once,CASSGGQGGYQPQHF
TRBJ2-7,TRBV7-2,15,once,CASSLMSGVAYEQYF
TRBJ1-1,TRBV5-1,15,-,CASRTPDSLNTEAFF
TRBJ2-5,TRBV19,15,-,CASSISAGMRKTQYF
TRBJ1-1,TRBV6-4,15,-,CASSAQTGGFTEAFF
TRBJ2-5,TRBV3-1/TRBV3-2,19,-,CASSQDSIAGGQSVETQYF
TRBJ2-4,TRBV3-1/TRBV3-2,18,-,CASSQGLAGGLSKNIQYF
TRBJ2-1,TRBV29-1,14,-,CSGRTSSTNNEQFF
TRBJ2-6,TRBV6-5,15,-,CASRGTFSGANVLTF
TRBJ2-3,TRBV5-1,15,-,CASSQSGSPSDTQYF
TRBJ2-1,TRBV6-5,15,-,CATGAGTATYNEQFF
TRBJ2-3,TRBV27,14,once,CASSLDGSTDTQYF
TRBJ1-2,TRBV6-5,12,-,CASSRSESGYTF
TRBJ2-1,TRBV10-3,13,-,CAISESSTYEQFF
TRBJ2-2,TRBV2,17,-,CASSEAGGRANTGELFF
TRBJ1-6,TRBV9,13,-,CASSAGDYSPLHF
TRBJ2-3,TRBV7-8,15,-,CASSLWSGSPDTQYF
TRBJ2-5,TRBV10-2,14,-,CASGEDRGEETQYF
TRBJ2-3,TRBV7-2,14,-,CASSSRLMGSTQYF
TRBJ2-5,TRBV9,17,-,CASSVGGLAGAQETQYF
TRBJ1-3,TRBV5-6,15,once,CASSTDRGPRDTIYF
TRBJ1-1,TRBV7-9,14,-,CASSFSGTDLEAFF
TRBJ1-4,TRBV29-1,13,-,CSVGKGAGEKLFF
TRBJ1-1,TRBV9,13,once,CASSERPGTEAFF